This T cell receptor beta chain comes out of a study of cytomegalovirus exposure and HLA in healthy donors. Findings and limits, study-wide: A later analysis linked a missense DCLRE1C variant to TCR beta V- and J-gene trimming. Later work found that TCR association rates differed between HLA loci; DRB1 had the most and HLA-C the fewest.

PCR primers comprised 60 Vbeta and 13 Jbeta primers. Some clones are missing from TCRdb's copy, which holds only in-frame ones; the method was immunoSEQ multiplex PCR. This sample's table reports around 140,000 clones. Note on this clone: The antigen remains unidentified.

Germline V CDR1 and CDR2: SEHNR, FQNEAQ (reference sequence). The germline V and J ends were trimmed by 5 bases and 7 bases, with 17 bases remaining between them. The CDR3 spans 15 residues. At the time of sampling, donors were nominally healthy, though unrecorded immune exposures were likely. The TCR comes from a male donor in good health and CMV-seronegative. The V and J genes are TRBV7-9 and TRBJ2-2, with D possibly TRBD2 on 6 matching bases. Sequencing was carried out using PBMCs. DNA for the CDR3: TGTGCCAGCAGCCCAGCCCGGGGGAAGGACGGGGAGCTGTTTTTT. Protein: CASSPARGKDGELFF.